This TCR beta chain appears in the sequencing data of a study of blood T cell repertoires in COVID-19. Study in general: Collection of acute and convalescent COVID-19 samples took place in the United States, Italy and Spain. In each case, the material was cDNA or gDNA derived from T cells, B-cell-depleted T cells, or PBMCs.

The length of the CDR3 is 15 residues. V trimming: 0 bases; J trimming: 4 bases; junction bases outside the gene matches: 3. CDR1 and CDR2 from the germline V gene are LGHNT and FRNRAP. Authors' data handling: Estimation of nucleated cell counts was performed using reference gene primer amplification. The method was immunoSEQ multiplex PCR; TCRdb's version includes in-frame clones alone and lacks a portion of them. The DNA was the basis for D and trimming; V, J and clone size are from that table. The sample records fewer than 350,000 clones, roughly 85% being singletons. The source of this sequence is a human donor in a cohort sampled during active COVID-19. V usage is TRBV12-5 and J usage is TRBJ1-3, with 7 bases lining up with TRBD1. Material: peripheral blood. CDR3 loop: CASGLVTTGGNTIYF. The CDR3 bases are TGTGCTAGTGGTTTGGTAACGACAGGGGGAAACACCATATATTTT.